The 26 T cell receptor beta chains below all came from one sample that was sequenced in a study of shared T cell receptors in the human thymus. This table comes from immunoSEQ multiplex PCR, and its TCRdb copy is limited to in-frame clones, with some not included. The sample shows 700,000 or so clones, approximately 85% of them seen only once. These sequences were also reported in another study, on human thymus T cells.

The source material was thymocytes. These receptors came from a girl in the first two years of life with a congenital heart defect.

This chain links TRBV28 with TRBJ1-3; D remains unclear. The CDR3 has 20 amino acids. V was cut by 6 bases and J by 1 base, with 28 bases left in between. In germline, CDR1 is MDHEN, CDR2 SYDVKM. The CDR3 spells CASSPLFKAIPGVSGNTIYF. CDR3 in DNA: TGTGCCAGCAGCCCCCTGTTCAAAGCCATTCCGGGAGTATCTGGAAACACCATATATTTT.

The chain links TRBV5-4 to TRBJ1-1; D is undetermined. The CDR3 runs 13 residues. From germline, CDR1 is SGHNT and CDR2 YYREEE (reference sequence). V lost 0 bases and J lost 1, with 4 bases in between. This CDR3 is CASSLAGNTEAFF. The CDR3 nucleotides are TGTGCCAGCAGCTTGGCCGGGAACACTGAAGCTTTCTTT.

This clone has just a few counts. This chain uses TRBV6-1 with TRBJ1-4; D is possibly TRBD1 (5 bases). The germline gives CDR1 MNHNS, CDR2 SASEGT. This CDR3 is 18 amino acids long. V lost 4 bases and J 5 bases, leaving 23 bases between the germline ends. The CDR3 reads CASSGGPGWTGVNEKLFF. CDR3 DNA: TGTGCCAGCAGTGGGGGCCCTGGATGGACGGGAGTGAATGAAAAACTGTTTTTT.

The rearrangement links TRBV5-4 to TRBJ1-1, with D perhaps TRBD1 (6 bases). The CDR3 is made up of 19 amino acids. Germline lookup yields CDR1 SGHNT and CDR2 YYREEE (reference sequence). The V end was cut by 3 bases, the J end by 4 bases, with 28 bases between. The CDR3 DNA follows: TGTGCCAGCAGCTCCCTCAACTGGCGGGGGGCCAACCAAAGCACTGAAGCTTTCTTT. It is translated as CASSSLNWRGANQSTEAFF.

This clone occurred once. The chain joins TRBV11-3 to TRBJ2-1; TRBD1 is a possible D gene (9 bases). The CDR3 runs 16 residues. V dropped 5 bases and J dropped 2 bases, with 16 bases sitting between them. The germline CDR1 and CDR2 sequences are SGHNT and YENEEA. This CDR3 reads CASSTGRDRAYNEQFF. In nucleotides, the CDR3 is TGTGCCAGCAGCACCGGGAGGGACAGGGCCTACAATGAGCAGTTCTTC. The full variable domain, in which reference TRBV11-3 and TRBJ2-1 provide the parts outside the CDR3, is EAGVVQSPRYKIIEKKQPVAFWCNPISGHNTLYWYLQNLGQGPELLIRYENEEAVDDSQLPKDRFSAERLKGVDSTLKIQPAELGDSAVYLCASSTGRDRAYNEQFFGPGTRLTVL.

The chain uses TRBV5-1 and TRBJ2-5, with TRBD1 identical over 7 bases. This CDR3 is built from 17 residues. The ends lost 1 base at V and 1 base at J; junction bases unmatched: 10. CDR1 and CDR2 from the germline V gene are SGHRS and YFSETQ. CDR3 sequence reads: CASSLTVTSGGQETQYF. The CDR3 DNA reads TGCGCCAGCAGCTTGACAGTAACATCAGGGGGCCAAGAGACCCAGTACTTC.

The chain is built from TRBV15 and TRBJ1-5; 7 nucleotides agree with TRBD1. This CDR3 contains 16 residues. Germline CDR1 and CDR2: LNHNV and YYDKDF (reference sequence). V shed 3 bases, J shed 4 bases, and the junction held 9 bases outside the gene matches. This chain's CDR3 is CATSSGGQEGNQPQHF. CDR3 nucleotide sequence: TGTGCCACCAGCAGCGGAGGACAGGAGGGTAATCAGCCCCAGCATTTT.

V gene TRBV6-1 combines with J gene TRBJ2-4; a weak D match, TRBD2 (5 bases). Trimming stripped 8 bases from V and 8 bases from J, with 19 bases between. The CDR3 has 14 amino acids. Germline V CDR1 and CDR2: MNHNS, SASEGT. The CDR3: CASAQVHPGDIQYF. CDR3 in DNA: TGTGCCAGCGCCCAGGTGCACCCCGGGGACATTCAGTACTTC.

This chain uses TRBV12-5 with TRBJ1-1; tentative D call: TRBD1 (6 bases). The ends were cut back, 5 bases at V and 1 base at J, with 11 bases in the middle. The CDR3 runs 14 residues. Germline CDR1 LGHNT, CDR2 FRNRAP. The CDR3 is CASGVRQENTEAFF. DNA for the CDR3: TGTGCTAGTGGTGTGAGACAGGAGAACACTGAAGCTTTCTTT.

The table lists this clone with a count of one. The chain couples TRBV5-1 to TRBJ2-1; D is ambiguous. CDR3 size: 18 residues. Germline lookup yields CDR1 SGHRS and CDR2 YFSETQ. V lost 2 bases to trimming and J lost 0 bases, with 18 bases between them. The CDR3 DNA sequence: TGCGCCAGCAGCTTTTCCCCCGAAAGACAAAGCTCCTACAATGAGCAGTTCTTC. Translated: CASSFSPERQSSYNEQFF.

The CDR3 loop reads CASSYTPGQGNSPLHF. The CDR3 DNA reads as TGTGCCAGCAGTTACACCCCGGGACAGGGAAATTCACCCCTCCACTTT. The chain combines TRBV6-5 with TRBJ1-6; TRBD1 matches 9 bases. This CDR3 comprises 16 residues. Per germline, CDR1 MNHEY and CDR2 SVGAGI. The V and J ends lost 2 bases and 7 bases, in that order; junction bases with no gene match: 6.

The gene calls are TRBV5-1 and TRBJ2-5; 9 positions match TRBD1. Germline assignment: CDR1 SGHRS and CDR2 YFSETQ. The CDR3 runs 15 residues. V trimming: 4 bases; J trimming: 4 bases; junction bases outside the gene matches: 8. In nucleotides, the CDR3 is TGCGCCAGCAGCGGTGCGGGACAGGGAACAGAGACCCAGTACTTC. Protein sequence: CASSGAGQGTETQYF.

The chain is built from TRBV19 and TRBJ2-5, with D maybe TRBD1 (5 bases). The germline gives CDR1 LNHDA, CDR2 SQIVND (reference sequence). The CDR3 spans 13 residues. V was cut by 6 bases and J by 5 bases, with 13 bases left in between. CDR3 protein: CASSAQAFETQYF. DNA of the CDR3: TGTGCCAGTAGCGCACAGGCGTTCGAGACCCAGTACTTC.

The gene calls are TRBV7-2 and TRBJ2-5, with D tentatively TRBD2 (6 bases). Germline loops: CDR1 SGHTA, CDR2 FQGNSA. Trimming took off 6 bases at V and 3 bases at J, with 11 bases between the two ends. CDR3 length: 13 amino acids. The CDR3 loop reads CASRPTREETQYF. The CDR3 DNA sequence: TGTGCCAGCAGACCGACTAGGGAAGAGACCCAGTACTTC.

The rearrangement links TRBV7-2 to TRBJ2-1, with 7 bases that match TRBD2. V lost 1 base, J lost 0 bases, and 3 bases stayed unmatched. From germline, CDR1 is SGHTA and CDR2 FQGNSA. The CDR3 runs 16 residues. Written as DNA, the CDR3 is TGTGCCAGCAGCTTAGGCCCGGGGGGCTCCTACAATGAGCAGTTCTTC. Amino acid sequence: CASSLGPGGSYNEQFF.

The chain joins TRBV7-9 to TRBJ2-7, with TRBD2 identical over 13 bases. V lost 5 bases and J lost 3; bases outside the gene matches: 7. The CDR3 is 16 residues long. Germline loops: CDR1 SEHNR, CDR2 FQNEAQ (reference sequence). CDR3 residues: CASSPSTSGGIYEQYF. CDR3 DNA: TGTGCCAGCAGCCCGTCGACTAGCGGGGGGATCTACGAGCAGTACTTC.

The chain is built from TRBV7-2 and TRBJ2-3; 12 bases align to TRBD2. From germline, CDR1 is SGHTA and CDR2 FQGNSA. Trimming cost V 2 bases and J 1 base; bases outside gene matches: 10. The CDR3 length is 19 residues. The CDR3 sequence is CASSLNPTSGGPCTDTQYF. CDR3 bases: TGTGCCAGCAGCTTAAATCCGACTAGCGGGGGCCCTTGCACAGATACGCAGTATTTT.

This clone occurred a few times. The chain is built from TRBV11-2 and TRBJ1-2; D is uncertain. Germline loops: CDR1 SGHAT, CDR2 FQNNGV. This CDR3 is 17 amino acids long. V was trimmed by 1 base and J by 1 base, leaving 16 bases between them. The CDR3 coding sequence is TGTGCCAGCAGCTTAGCGCCCAGGTGGCCGAGTAACTATGGCTACACCTTC. Translating gives CASSLAPRWPSNYGYTF.

The CDR3: CATSRDTTGVRTEAFF. The CDR3, as DNA: TGTGCCACCAGCAGAGACACCACAGGGGTACGGACTGAAGCTTTCTTT. The chain uses TRBV15 and TRBJ1-1; TRBD1 aligns across 7 bases. V was clipped by 0 bases and J by 5 bases; unmatched bases: 9. From germline, CDR1 is LNHNV and CDR2 YYDKDF (reference sequence). The CDR3 covers 16 residues.

V usage is TRBV2 and J usage is TRBJ2-1; D is perhaps TRBD2 (5 bases). This CDR3 is 16 amino acids long. In germline, CDR1 is SNHLY, CDR2 FYNNEI. The V end lost 7 bases, the J end lost 5 bases, and 21 bases lay between the germline ends. The CDR3 loop is CASKPYGGQDNNEQFF. In nucleotides, the CDR3 is TGTGCCAGCAAACCCTACGGCGGGCAAGATAACAATGAGCAGTTCTTC.

The chain recombines TRBV29-1 with TRBJ2-7; TRBD2 might be the D (7 bases). Trimming took off 4 bases at V and 3 bases at J, with 13 bases between the two ends. The CDR3 runs to 13 residues. CDR1 is SQVTM, CDR2 ANQGSEA, per germline. CDR3 amino acids: CSVVGGGHYEQYF. The CDR3, as DNA: TGCAGCGTTGTGGGCGGGGGACACTACGAGCAGTACTTC.

The rearrangement joins TRBV19 to TRBJ1-1; 7 nucleotides match TRBD1. This CDR3 has 14 amino acids. Losses at the gene ends were 6 bases for V and 3 bases for J; bases not matched to a gene: 7. Germline V gene sequence: CDR1 LNHDA, CDR2 SQIVND (reference sequence). For the CDR3, the DNA is TGTGCCAGTAGGGAACATACAGGGGACACTGAAGCTTTCTTT. Protein product: CASREHTGDTEAFF. Full variable domain (outside the CDR3, taken from reference TRBV19 and TRBJ1-1): DGGITQSPKYLFRKEGQNVTLSCEQNLNHDAMYWYRQDPGQGLRLIYYSQIVNDFQKGDIAEGYSVSREKKESFPLTVTSAQKNPTAFYLCASREHTGDTEAFFGQGTRLTVV.

This clone has more than one count but fewer than ten. The chain combines TRBV30 with TRBJ1-3, with 9 bases aligning to TRBD1. The CDR3 spans 15 residues. Per the germline V gene, CDR1 is GTSNPN and CDR2 is SVGIG (reference sequence). The V segment lost 4 bases and the J segment 0 bases; nucleotides outside the gene matches: 4. CDR3 residues: CAWIGTGSSGNTIYF. The CDR3 coding sequence is TGTGCCTGGATAGGGACAGGGAGCTCTGGAAACACCATATATTTT.

The chain couples TRBV7-8 to TRBJ2-7, with D possibly matching TRBD1 (6 bases). The V and J ends lost 1 base and 10 bases respectively, with 23 bases between them. Germline V gives CDR1 SGHVS, CDR2 FQNEAQ. This CDR3 has 16 residues. For the CDR3, the DNA is TGTGCCAGCAGCTTAGAGCCCCAGGAGAGACAGGTTCGTCAGTACTTC. Translating gives CASSLEPQERQVRQYF.

This rearrangement joins TRBV4-1 to TRBJ1-5; tentative D call: TRBD1 (5 bases). Trimming removed 3 bases from V and 5 bases from J, with 14 bases in between. Germline V gene data show CDR1 as MGHRA and CDR2 as YSYEKL. The CDR3 loop spans 15 amino acids. CDR3 sequence (DNA): TGCGCCAGCAGCCAGGGGCGGGGGGATCATCAGCCCCAGCATTTT. It codes for CASSQGRGDHQPQHF.

The gene calls are TRBV4-2 and TRBJ1-3; no reliable D call. The CDR3 length is 14 residues. CDR1 and CDR2 (germline): LGHNA, YNFKEQ. V was trimmed by 1 base and J by 4 bases, leaving 8 bases between them. CDR3 nucleotide sequence: TGTGCCAGCAGCCAAGGGGGAGGAGGAAACACCATATATTTT. Its protein product is CASSQGGGGNTIYF.